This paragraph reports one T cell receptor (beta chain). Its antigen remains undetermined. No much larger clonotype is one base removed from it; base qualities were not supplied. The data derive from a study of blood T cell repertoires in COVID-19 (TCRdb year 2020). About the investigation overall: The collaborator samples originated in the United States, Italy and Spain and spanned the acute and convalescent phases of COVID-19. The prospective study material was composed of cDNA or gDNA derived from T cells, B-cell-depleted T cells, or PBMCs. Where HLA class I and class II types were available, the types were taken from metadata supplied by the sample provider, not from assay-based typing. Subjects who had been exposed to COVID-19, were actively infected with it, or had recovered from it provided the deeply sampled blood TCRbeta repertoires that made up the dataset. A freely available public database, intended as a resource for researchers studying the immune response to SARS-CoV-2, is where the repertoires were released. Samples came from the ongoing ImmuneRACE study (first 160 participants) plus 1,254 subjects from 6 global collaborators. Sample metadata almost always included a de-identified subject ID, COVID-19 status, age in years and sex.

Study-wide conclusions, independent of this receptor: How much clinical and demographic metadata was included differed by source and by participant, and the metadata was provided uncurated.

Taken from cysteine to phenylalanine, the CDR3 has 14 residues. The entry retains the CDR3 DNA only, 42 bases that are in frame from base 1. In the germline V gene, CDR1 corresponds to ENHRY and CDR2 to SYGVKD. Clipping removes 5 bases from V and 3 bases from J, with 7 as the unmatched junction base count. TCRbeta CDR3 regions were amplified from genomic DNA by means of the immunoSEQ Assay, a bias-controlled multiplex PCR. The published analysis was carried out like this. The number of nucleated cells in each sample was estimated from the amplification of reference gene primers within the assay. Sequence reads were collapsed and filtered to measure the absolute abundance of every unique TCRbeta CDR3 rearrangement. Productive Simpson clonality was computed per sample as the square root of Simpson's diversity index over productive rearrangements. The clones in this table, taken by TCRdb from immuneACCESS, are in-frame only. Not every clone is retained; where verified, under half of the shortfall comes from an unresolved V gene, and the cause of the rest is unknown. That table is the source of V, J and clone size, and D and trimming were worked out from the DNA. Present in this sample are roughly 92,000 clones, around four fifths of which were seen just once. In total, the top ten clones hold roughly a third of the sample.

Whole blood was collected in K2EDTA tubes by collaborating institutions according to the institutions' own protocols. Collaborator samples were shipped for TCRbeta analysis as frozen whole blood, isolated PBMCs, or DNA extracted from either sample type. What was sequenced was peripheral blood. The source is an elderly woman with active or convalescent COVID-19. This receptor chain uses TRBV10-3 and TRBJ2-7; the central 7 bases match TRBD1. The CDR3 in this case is CAISPGTAVYEQYF. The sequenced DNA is TGTGCCATCAGTCCAGGGACAGCGGTCTACGAGCAGTACTTC.